The 5 T cell receptor beta chains presented below share a single source sample, sequenced in a study of T cells in Graves' hyperthyroidism and ophthalmopathy. Amplified regions were TCR beta CDR3 sequences from RNA transcripts. The HTBI set primed first-round TCR CDR3 RT-PCR. MiXCR, run by TCRdb on the multiplex PCR reads, gives a single entry per CDR3 protein. The profile covers 340,000 or so distinct CDR3 sequences, with about 20% appearing a single time and about 49% taken by the ten largest. The sequenced material came from blood. The source of these receptors is a woman in her fifties or sixties with Graves' hyperthyroidism.

The sample holds many counts of this clonotype. This chain links TRBV4-2 with TRBJ1-4, with 8 bases aligning to TRBD1. V trimming: 5 bases; J trimming: 3 bases; junction bases outside the gene matches: 5. The CDR3 has 15 residues. CDR1 LGHNA and CDR2 YNFKEQ come from the germline V gene. The CDR3 nucleotides read TGTGCCAGCAGCGGCAGGGGGCAGGCTAATGAAAAACTGTTTTTT. Translation: CASSGRGQANEKLFF.

This clonotype showed up many times. The chain employs TRBV6-2 or TRBV6-3 and TRBJ2-5, with D unclear. This CDR3 region has 14 residues. Germline V gene data show CDR1 as MNHEY and CDR2 as SVGEGT. Trimming removed 8 bases at V and 2 bases at J, with 15 bases between. DNA for the CDR3: TGTGCCAGCTCCCCGACGGTCGAACAAGAGACCCAGTACTTC. Protein product: CASSPTVEQETQYF.

The rearrangement links TRBV27 to TRBJ1-4; D ambiguous. The CDR3 is 15 amino acids. The germline V gene encodes CDR1 MNHEY and CDR2 SMNVEV (reference sequence). With 0 bases removed from V and 4 bases from J, the gap between germline ends came to 9 bases. CDR3 amino acids: CASSLSKSLNEKLFF. The CDR3 DNA sequence: TGTGCCAGCAGTTTATCGAAGTCTCTTAATGAAAAACTGTTTTTT.

This clonotype was counted between two and nine times. This rearrangement joins TRBV7-2 to TRBJ2-2; 12 positions agree with TRBD2. CDR1 SGHTA and CDR2 FQGNSA come from the germline V gene. CDR3 length: 17 amino acids. V shed 5 bases and J 5 bases; nucleotides not matched to a gene: 9. CDR3: CASSPAMTSGGTGELFF. The CDR3 DNA reads as TGTGCCAGCAGCCCAGCCATGACTAGCGGGGGAACCGGGGAGCTGTTTTTT.

The chain has TRBV6-1 and TRBJ1-2; D gene ambiguous. Germline CDR1 is MNHNS and CDR2 is SASEGT. Trimming cost V 3 bases and J 4 bases, with 6 bases left between them. This CDR3 region has 12 residues. The CDR3 sequence is CASSDSGYGYTF. In DNA, the CDR3 is TGTGCCAGCAGTGATAGCGGCTATGGCTACACCTTC.